This TCR beta chain emerged from a study of CD8 T cells in ankylosing spondylitis listed by TCRdb under 2017. Background on the whole study: The study set out to find disease-linked TCR variants by profiling T cell receptor beta repertoires in ankylosing spondylitis patients and healthy donors. The full study cohort comprised 25 ankylosing spondylitis patients and over a hundred healthy donors. Peripheral blood samples were taken, and synovial fluid was additionally collected from ankylosing spondylitis patients.

What the study reported, not specific to this receptor: Blood from ankylosing spondylitis patients appeared to be characterized by a TCR beta motif made up of several highly homologous amino acid variants. In peripheral blood, the disease-linked clones were found at relatively low frequencies and had a CD8+ phenotype. The disease-linked clones were reported as significantly enriched in matched synovial fluid samples from ankylosing spondylitis patients. Some TCR beta motif variants had previously been reported in synovial fluid and blood of reactive arthritis patients, which suggested common disease-initiation mechanisms.

This clonotype was detected many times. It has no known antigen specificity. No per-base quality is available; no much larger clone lies one base away. For sequencing, an Illumina HiSeq 2500 was employed. TCR beta libraries were prepared by quantitative 5'-RACE with molecular barcodes. On the authors' methods: To identify disease-linked TCR variants, a new computational method was used, one built on a probabilistic model of VDJ rearrangement. TCRdb trimmed the raw reads at Q25, called clones with MiXCR and kept productive beta chains. Every entry covers one CDR3 protein and lists the most common genes and DNA from its rows. What appears here as the V and J calls and clone size reflects TCRdb's work, not the paper's. This sample gives fewer than 200,000 distinct CDR3 sequences in total; around 20% of them show up just once. The ten biggest clones cover roughly 7.7% of the sample. Sequencing used blood, either unsorted or a sorted T cell fraction (not recorded which). The clonotype originates from a male donor with ankylosing spondylitis or in good health (not recorded which).

The nucleotide sequence is given as TGCAGTGCTACAAGACTAGCGGGAGCCCTCTACGAGCAGTACTTC. Its amino acids are CSATRLAGALYEQYF. Here the chain combines TRBV20-1 and TRBJ2-7; TRBD2 matches 12 bases in the middle. Here V drops 4 bases and J drops 3 bases, and the junction holds 7 bases not matched to any gene. Via the germline V gene (reference sequence), CDR1 is DFQATT and CDR2 SNEGSKA. Inclusive of the bounding cysteine and phenylalanine, the CDR3 is 15 residues long. The CDR3 DNA has 45 bases and is translated from base 1.